This T cell receptor beta chain was documented in a study of blood T cells in healthy people across ages. For the second PCR, which ran for 7 to 11 cycles, a sample-barcoded 5' primer and a J-beta primer mix were used. Tags on each cDNA molecule came from a template-switch adaptor with 12 random nucleotides. One entry per CDR3 protein, called by TCRdb with MiXCR from the 5' RACE reads. The data hold under 800,000 distinct CDR3 sequences, with around 46% observed a single time. This CDR3 region has 10 residues. Germline V gene lookup returns CDR1 SNHLY and CDR2 FYNNEI. With V trimmed by 9 bases and J by 5 bases, 1 base remained unmatched.

This sequence joins TRBV2 and TRBJ2-7; TRBD1 agrees at 7 bases. Material for sequencing was blood. This TCR came from an older woman in good health. The CDR3 DNA reads TGTGCCAGACAGGGGCACGAGCAGTACTTC. Translating it yields CARQGHEQYF.